These T cell receptor beta chains were read from a single sample in a study of blood T cell repertoires in COVID-19. The method was immunoSEQ multiplex PCR; TCRdb's version includes in-frame clones alone and lacks a portion of them. The sample records about 350,000 clones, more than 70% being singletons. Material: peripheral blood. Every receptor here comes from a woman in her 70s with COVID-19, enrolled during active disease. Both conserved end residues are part of each CDR3. D genes are given only for firm matches. The size field is filled for only some rows; it gives once, few, many or a size class.

D,V,J,size,DNA,CDR3
.,TRBV5-1,TRBJ2-2,.,TGCGCCAGCAGCCCGGGGGGCCCGAACACCGGGGAGCTGTTTTTT,CASSPGGPNTGELFF
TRBD2,TRBV2,TRBJ2-7,.,TGTGCCAGCAGTGGGACATTTGGGACTAGCGGCCTCTCCTACGAGCAGTACTTC,CASSGTFGTSGLSYEQYF
.,TRBV5-1,TRBJ1-2,.,TGCGCCAGCAGCCCTGACGGTGGGGGGTATGGCTACACCTTC,CASSPDGGGYGYTF
TRBD1,TRBV15,TRBJ1-1,.,TGTGCCACCAGCCGCGAACCAGGGGGCCAGAACACTGAAGCTTTCTTT,CATSREPGGQNTEAFF
.,TRBV13,TRBJ1-5,.,TGTGCCAGCAGCTTAGGTCGGAGCAATCAGCCCCAGCATTTT,CASSLGRSNQPQHF
.,TRBV24-1,TRBJ2-3,.,TGTGCCACCCGGGGGATCGATAGCACAGATACGCAGTATTTT,CATRGIDSTDTQYF
TRBD1,TRBV9,TRBJ1-2,.,TGTGCCAGCAGCCGCGGACAGGGAAACTATGGCTACACCTTC,CASSRGQGNYGYTF
TRBD1,TRBV24-1,TRBJ2-1,.,TGTGCCACCAGTGGAAGACAGGGGTTCGACAATGAGCAGTTCTTC,CATSGRQGFDNEQFF
TRBD1,TRBV19,TRBJ1-2,.,TGTGCCAGTAGTACGGACAGGGTAGGGGGCTACACCTTC,CASSTDRVGGYTF
.,TRBV19,TRBJ2-3,.,TGTGCAGCCAGCACAGCACGCACAGATACGCAGTATTTT,CAASTARTDTQYF
TRBD1,TRBV19,TRBJ2-7,few,TGTGCCAGTAGTATACTGACAGGGGGCGGGTACGAGCAGTACTTC,CASSILTGGGYEQYF
TRBD1,TRBV30,TRBJ1-1,.,TGTGCCTGGAGTCTACAGGGGCGAGGAAGCACTGAAGCTTTCTTT,CAWSLQGRGSTEAFF
.,TRBV2,TRBJ1-5,few,TGTGCCAGCAGGAAAGGGGCCGCACTATCCCAGCATTTT,CASRKGAALSQHF
TRBD1,TRBV6-6,TRBJ1-3,.,TGTGCCAGCAGTTACTCGTTGAACAGGGGGCGAGACACCATATATTTT,CASSYSLNRGRDTIYF
TRBD1,TRBV25-1,TRBJ1-6,.,TGTGCCAGCAGCGGGACAGGGGCTAATTCACCCCTCCACTTT,CASSGTGANSPLHF
.,TRBV5-1,TRBJ2-1,.,TGCGCCAGCATGAGTAGAGGCATGGAGAATGAGCAGTTCTTC,CASMSRGMENEQFF
.,TRBV6-2/TRBV6-3,TRBJ2-7,.,TGTGCCAGCTGCCCCGGGGGTAGAAACTACGAGCAGTACTTC,CASCPGGRNYEQYF
TRBD1,TRBV19,TRBJ1-3,.,TGTGCCAGTTTGGACAGGGTCTCTGGAAACACCATATATTTT,CASLDRVSGNTIYF
.,TRBV6-5,TRBJ1-1,.,TGTGCCAGCAGTTACGAGGGTCTGAACACTGAAGCTTTCTTT,CASSYEGLNTEAFF
.,TRBV7-2,TRBJ1-2,few,TGTGCCAGCAGCTTATTGGTAGGGGCCTATGGCTACACCTTC,CASSLLVGAYGYTF
TRBD1,TRBV12-5,TRBJ1-2,.,TGTGCTAGTGGCCCACCCTCAGGGGGCGGTACCTATGGCTACACCTTC,CASGPPSGGGTYGYTF
TRBD1,TRBV23-1,TRBJ2-3,once,TGCGCCAGCAGTCAAGGACAGGGAAGCGCGCAGTATTTT,CASSQGQGSAQYF
.,TRBV21-1,TRBJ1-5,.,TGTGCCAGCAGCAAAGCCCGACCGGGTTCGTTATCCAATCAGCCCCAGCATTTT,CASSKARPGSLSNQPQHF
TRBD2,TRBV4-3,TRBJ2-3,.,TGCGCCAGCAGCCAAGAAGCGGGGGGGCGGGGAGATACGCAGTATTTT,CASSQEAGGRGDTQYF
.,TRBV5-6,TRBJ1-5,.,TGTGCCAGCAGCTACGGACACGGATATCAGCCCCAGCATTTT,CASSYGHGYQPQHF
TRBD1,TRBV5-1,TRBJ2-1,.,TGCGCCACCCAAAAAGGGACAGGCTCATACAATGAGCAGTTCTTC,CATQKGTGSYNEQFF
TRBD2,TRBV7-2,TRBJ2-1,.,TGTGCCAGCAGCTCGCCGGGACTAGCGGGGGGAAGTGAGCAGTTCTTC,CASSSPGLAGGSEQFF
TRBD2,TRBV5-1,TRBJ2-1,few,TGCGCCAGCTTGGCGACTAGCGGGGGTGGGTTCAATGAGCAGTTCTTC,CASLATSGGGFNEQFF
TRBD1,TRBV5-6,TRBJ2-3,.,TGTGCCAGCAGCTCGTCCCGGGACAGGGGGAGCACAGATACGCAGTATTTT,CASSSSRDRGSTDTQYF
TRBD1,TRBV19,TRBJ1-2,.,TGTGCCAGTAGTCAGACAGGGGAACGGTATGGCTACACCTTC,CASSQTGERYGYTF
TRBD2,TRBV5-1,TRBJ2-7,.,TGCGCCAGCAGCTCCGGGACTAGCGCTGTAGAGCAGTACTTC,CASSSGTSAVEQYF
TRBD1,TRBV19,TRBJ1-5,.,TGTGCCAGTAGTCTCCGGACAGGGGGCTCGAGCAATCAGCCCCAGCATTTT,CASSLRTGGSSNQPQHF
.,TRBV10-2,TRBJ1-5,.,TGCGCCAGCGCGAGGAGCAATCAGCCCCAGCATTTT,CASARSNQPQHF
.,TRBV9,TRBJ2-3,.,TGTGCCAGCAGCGTTTCTAGTCCCACAGATACGCAGTATTTT,CASSVSSPTDTQYF
.,TRBV29-1,TRBJ1-2,.,TGCAGCGTTGAAGAGGGGGGTGGAGGCTACACCTTC,CSVEEGGGGYTF
TRBD2,TRBV19,TRBJ2-7,.,TGTGCCAGTAGTATGGGACTAGCGGGGACCTACGAGCAGTACTTC,CASSMGLAGTYEQYF
TRBD2,TRBV5-1,TRBJ2-5,.,TGCGCCAGCAGCCGGGAGGGGATTCAAGAGACCCAGTACTTC,CASSREGIQETQYF
TRBD2,TRBV28,TRBJ2-7,.,TGTGCCAGCACAGAACTAGCGGGGCCAACCTACGAGCAGTACTTC,CASTELAGPTYEQYF
TRBD2,TRBV9,TRBJ2-4,once,TGTGCCAGCAGCAGGACTAGCGGGACCCTGGAGGACATTCAGTACTTC,CASSRTSGTLEDIQYF
TRBD1,TRBV6-5,TRBJ2-1,.,TGTGCCAGCAGTCCCGGGACAGGGGGTGAGCAGTTCTTC,CASSPGTGGEQFF
TRBD1,TRBV9,TRBJ2-7,.,TGTGCCAGCAGCCCTACGACAGGGTACGAGCAGTACTTC,CASSPTTGYEQYF
.,TRBV28,TRBJ1-1,.,TGTGCCAGCAGGACCCCAGGGTCTGCAAACCAAGCTTTCTTT,CASRTPGSANQAFF
.,TRBV24-1,TRBJ2-6,.,TGTGCCACCAGTGATCCTTCTGGGGCCAACGTCCTGACTTTC,CATSDPSGANVLTF
TRBD1,TRBV7-2,TRBJ1-6,.,TGTGCCAGCAGCTTAGCGAGTACAGGGGAGTATTCACCCCTCCACTTT,CASSLASTGEYSPLHF
.,TRBV6-1,TRBJ1-6,.,TGTGCCAGCAGTGATGCACTGCCTAATTCACCCCTCCACTTT,CASSDALPNSPLHF
.,TRBV5-1,TRBJ2-1,.,TGCGCCAGCAGCTTAGGGGGGGTGCACAATGAGCAGTTCTTC,CASSLGGVHNEQFF
.,TRBV11-3,TRBJ1-1,few,TGTGCCAGCAGCTTAGGCGGACAGAACACTGAAGCTTTCTTT,CASSLGGQNTEAFF
.,TRBV12-3/TRBV12-4,TRBJ1-6,many,TGTGCCAGCAGTTTAGGGGGGGATTCACCCCTCCACTTT,CASSLGGDSPLHF
.,TRBV7-9,TRBJ2-1,.,TGTGCCAGCAGAGTTCAACAGGGCCTTGAGCAGTTCTTC,CASRVQQGLEQFF
.,TRBV21-1,TRBJ1-3,many,TGTGCCAGCAGCAAGGACAGGATTTATTTT,CASSKDRIYF
TRBD1,TRBV18,TRBJ1-1,.,TGTGCCAGCTCACCAATTCTCACAGGGGCGAACACTGAAGCTTTCTTT,CASSPILTGANTEAFF
.,TRBV4-1,TRBJ1-4,.,TGCGCCAGCAGCCGGAAACAGGGTCTTACTAATGAAAAACTGTTTTTT,CASSRKQGLTNEKLFF
.,TRBV24-1,TRBJ2-7,.,TGTGCCACCAGTGAAGGAGGGAGCTCCTACGAGCAGTACTTC,CATSEGGSSYEQYF
TRBD1,TRBV9,TRBJ1-6,.,TGTGCCAGCAGCATTACAGGGGATAATTCACCCCTCCACTTT,CASSITGDNSPLHF
.,TRBV18,TRBJ1-6,.,TGTGCCAGCTCACCAGCCGGAGGCAATTCACCCCTCCACTTT,CASSPAGGNSPLHF
TRBD1,TRBV7-9,TRBJ1-2,.,TGTGCCAGCAGCTTAGGACAGGGGGTGGAGGGCTACACCTTC,CASSLGQGVEGYTF
.,TRBV7-9,TRBJ1-4,.,TGTGCCAGCAGCTTTTCAGGAGGGGTGGGAGAAAAACTGTTTTTT,CASSFSGGVGEKLFF
TRBD2,TRBV5-1,TRBJ2-1,.,TGCGCCAGCAGCATTGGGACTACCTTCTACAATGAGCAGTTCTTC,CASSIGTTFYNEQFF
.,TRBV10-2,TRBJ1-6,.,TGCGCCAGCAGTGAGGACACTCCGGTTTTGTCCTATAATTCACCCCTCCACTTT,CASSEDTPVLSYNSPLHF